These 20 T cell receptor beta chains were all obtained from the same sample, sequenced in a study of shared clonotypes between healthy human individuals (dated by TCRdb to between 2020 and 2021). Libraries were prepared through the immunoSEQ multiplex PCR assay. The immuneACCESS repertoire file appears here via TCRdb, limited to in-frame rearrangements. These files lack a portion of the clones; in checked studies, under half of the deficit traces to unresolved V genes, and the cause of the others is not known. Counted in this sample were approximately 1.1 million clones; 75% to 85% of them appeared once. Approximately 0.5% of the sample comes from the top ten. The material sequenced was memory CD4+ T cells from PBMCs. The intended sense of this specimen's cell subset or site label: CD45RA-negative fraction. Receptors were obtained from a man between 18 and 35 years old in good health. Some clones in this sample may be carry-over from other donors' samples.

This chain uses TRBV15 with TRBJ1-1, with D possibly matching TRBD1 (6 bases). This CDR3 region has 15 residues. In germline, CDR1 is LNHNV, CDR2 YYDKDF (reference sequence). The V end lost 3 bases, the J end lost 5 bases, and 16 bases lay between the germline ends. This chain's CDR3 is CATSSWGGARTEAFF. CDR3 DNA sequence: TGTGCCACCAGCAGCTGGGGGGGGGCGAGGACTGAAGCTTTCTTT.

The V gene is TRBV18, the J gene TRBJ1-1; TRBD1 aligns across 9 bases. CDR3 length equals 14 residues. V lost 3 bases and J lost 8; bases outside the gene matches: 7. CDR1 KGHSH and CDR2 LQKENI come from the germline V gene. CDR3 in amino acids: CASSPSRDREEAFF. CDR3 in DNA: TGTGCCAGCTCACCGTCCCGGGACAGGGAGGAAGCTTTCTTT.

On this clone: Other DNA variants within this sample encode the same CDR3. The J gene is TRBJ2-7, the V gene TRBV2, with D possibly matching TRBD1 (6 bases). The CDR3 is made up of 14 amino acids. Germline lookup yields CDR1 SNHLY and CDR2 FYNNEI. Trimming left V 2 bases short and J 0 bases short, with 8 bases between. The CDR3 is CASSEQGTSYEQYF. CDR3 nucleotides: TGTGCCAGCAGTGAACAGGGGACCTCCTACGAGCAGTACTTC.

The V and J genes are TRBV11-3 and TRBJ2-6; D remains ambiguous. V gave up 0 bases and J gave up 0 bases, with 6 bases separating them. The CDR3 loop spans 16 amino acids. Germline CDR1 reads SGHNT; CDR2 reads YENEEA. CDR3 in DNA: TGTGCCAGCAGCTTAGATGGGAACTCTGGGGCCAACGTCCTGACTTTC. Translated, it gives CASSLDGNSGANVLTF.

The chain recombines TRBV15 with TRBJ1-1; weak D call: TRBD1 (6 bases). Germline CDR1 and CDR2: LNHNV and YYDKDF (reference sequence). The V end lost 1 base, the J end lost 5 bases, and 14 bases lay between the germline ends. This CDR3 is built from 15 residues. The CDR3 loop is CATSRAGGLGTEAFF. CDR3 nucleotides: TGTGCCACCAGCAGAGCGGGGGGGCTGGGGACTGAAGCTTTCTTT.

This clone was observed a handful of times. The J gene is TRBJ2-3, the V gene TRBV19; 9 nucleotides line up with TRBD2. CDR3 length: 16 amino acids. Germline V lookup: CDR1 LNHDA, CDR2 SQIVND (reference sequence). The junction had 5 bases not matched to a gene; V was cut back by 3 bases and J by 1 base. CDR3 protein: CASSMARTSGTDTQYF. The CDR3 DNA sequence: TGTGCCAGTAGTATGGCCCGGACTAGCGGCACAGATACGCAGTATTTT.

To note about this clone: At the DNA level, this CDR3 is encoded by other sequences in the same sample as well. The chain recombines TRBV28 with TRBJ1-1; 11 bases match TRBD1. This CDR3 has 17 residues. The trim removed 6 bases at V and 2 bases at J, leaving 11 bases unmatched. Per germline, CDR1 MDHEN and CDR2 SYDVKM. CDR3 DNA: TGTGCCAGCAGCACCTTCCCGGGACAGGGGGTAAACACTGAAGCTTTCTTT. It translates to CASSTFPGQGVNTEAFF. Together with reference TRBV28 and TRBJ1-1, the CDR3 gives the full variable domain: DVKVTQSSRYLVKRTGEKVFLECVQDMDHENMFWYRQDPGLGLRLIYFSYDVKMKEKGDIPEGYSVSREKKERFSLILESASTNQTSMYLCASSTFPGQGVNTEAFFGQGTRLTVV.

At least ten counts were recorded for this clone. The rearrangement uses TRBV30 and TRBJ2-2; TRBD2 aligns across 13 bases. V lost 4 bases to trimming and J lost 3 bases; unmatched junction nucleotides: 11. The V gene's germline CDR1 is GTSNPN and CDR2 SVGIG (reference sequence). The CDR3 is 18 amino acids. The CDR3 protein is CAWTHPGLAGTHTGELFF. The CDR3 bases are TGTGCCTGGACCCACCCGGGACTAGCGGGAACACACACCGGGGAGCTGTTTTTT. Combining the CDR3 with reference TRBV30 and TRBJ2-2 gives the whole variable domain SQTIHQWPATLVQPVGSPLSLECTVEGTSNPNLYWYRQAAGRGLQLLFYSVGIGQISSEVPQNLSASRPQDRQFILSSKKLLLSDSGFYLCAWTHPGLAGTHTGELFFGEGSRLTVL.

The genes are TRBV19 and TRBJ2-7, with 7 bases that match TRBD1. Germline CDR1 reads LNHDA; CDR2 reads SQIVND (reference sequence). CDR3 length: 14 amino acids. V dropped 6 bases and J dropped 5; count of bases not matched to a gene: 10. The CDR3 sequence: CASSPGQKANEQYF. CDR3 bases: TGTGCCAGTAGCCCGGGACAGAAGGCGAACGAGCAGTACTTC.

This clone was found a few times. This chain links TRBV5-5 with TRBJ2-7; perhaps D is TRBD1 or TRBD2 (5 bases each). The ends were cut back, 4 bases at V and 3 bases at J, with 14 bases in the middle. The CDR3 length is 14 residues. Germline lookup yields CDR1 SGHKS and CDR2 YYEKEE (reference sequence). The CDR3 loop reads CASSRGGDGYEQYF. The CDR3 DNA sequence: TGTGCCAGCAGCCGTGGGGGAGATGGCTACGAGCAGTACTTC.

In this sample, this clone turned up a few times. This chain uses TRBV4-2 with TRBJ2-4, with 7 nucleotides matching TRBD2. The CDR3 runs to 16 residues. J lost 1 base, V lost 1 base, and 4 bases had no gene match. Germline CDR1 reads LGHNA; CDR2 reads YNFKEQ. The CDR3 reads CASSQADGRAKNIQYF. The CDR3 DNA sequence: TGTGCCAGCAGCCAAGCAGACGGGAGGGCCAAAAACATTCAGTACTTC.

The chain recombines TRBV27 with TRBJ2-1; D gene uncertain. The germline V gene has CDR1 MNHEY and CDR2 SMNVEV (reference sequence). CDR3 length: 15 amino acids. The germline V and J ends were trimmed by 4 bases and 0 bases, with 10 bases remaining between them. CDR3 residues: CASSSRPVSYNEQFF. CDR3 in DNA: TGTGCCAGCAGTTCCCGCCCGGTCTCCTACAATGAGCAGTTCTTC.

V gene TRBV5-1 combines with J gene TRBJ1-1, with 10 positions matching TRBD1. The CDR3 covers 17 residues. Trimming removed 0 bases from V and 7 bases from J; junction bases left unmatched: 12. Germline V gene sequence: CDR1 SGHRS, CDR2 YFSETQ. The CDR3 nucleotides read TGCGCCAGCAGCTTGGTTGCAGGAGACAGGGGGCTTGGTGAAGCTTTCTTT. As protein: CASSLVAGDRGLGEAFF.

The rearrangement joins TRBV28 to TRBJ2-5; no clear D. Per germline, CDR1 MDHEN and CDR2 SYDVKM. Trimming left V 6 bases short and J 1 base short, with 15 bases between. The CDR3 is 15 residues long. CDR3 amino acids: CASRQSWIGQETQYF. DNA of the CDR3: TGTGCCAGCAGGCAATCTTGGATCGGCCAAGAGACCCAGTACTTC.

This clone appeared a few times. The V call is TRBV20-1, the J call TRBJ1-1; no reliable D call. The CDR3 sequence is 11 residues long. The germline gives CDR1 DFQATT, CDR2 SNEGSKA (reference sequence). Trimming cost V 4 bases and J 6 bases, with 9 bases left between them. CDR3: CSATGAPEAFF. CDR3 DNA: TGCAGTGCTACCGGCGCCCCTGAAGCTTTCTTT.

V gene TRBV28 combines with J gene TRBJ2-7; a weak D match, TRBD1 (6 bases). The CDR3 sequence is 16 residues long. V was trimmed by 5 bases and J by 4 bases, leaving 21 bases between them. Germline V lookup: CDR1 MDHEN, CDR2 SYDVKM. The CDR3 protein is CASSPKQGSFLYEQYF. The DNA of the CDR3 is TGTGCCAGCAGTCCGAAACAGGGTAGTTTCTTGTACGAGCAGTACTTC.

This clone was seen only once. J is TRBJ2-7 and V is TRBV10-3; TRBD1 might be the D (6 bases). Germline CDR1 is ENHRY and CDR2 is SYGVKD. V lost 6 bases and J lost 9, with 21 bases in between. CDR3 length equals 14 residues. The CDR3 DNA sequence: TGTGCCATCAGACATGGACAGTCTAGTAAGGGGCAGTACTTC. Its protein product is CAIRHGQSSKGQYF.

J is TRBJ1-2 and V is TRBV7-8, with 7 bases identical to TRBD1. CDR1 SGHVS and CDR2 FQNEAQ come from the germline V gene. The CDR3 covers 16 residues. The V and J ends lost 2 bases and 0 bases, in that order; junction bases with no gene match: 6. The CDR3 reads CASSLWAGGANYGYTF. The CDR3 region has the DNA TGTGCCAGCAGCTTATGGGCAGGGGGGGCTAACTATGGCTACACCTTC.

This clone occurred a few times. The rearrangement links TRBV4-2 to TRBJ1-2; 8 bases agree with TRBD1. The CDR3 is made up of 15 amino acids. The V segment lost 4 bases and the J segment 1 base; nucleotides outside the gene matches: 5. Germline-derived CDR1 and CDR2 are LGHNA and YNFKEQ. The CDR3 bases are TGTGCCAGCAGCCTGACAGGGGCAAGTAACTATGGCTACACCTTC. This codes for CASSLTGASNYGYTF.

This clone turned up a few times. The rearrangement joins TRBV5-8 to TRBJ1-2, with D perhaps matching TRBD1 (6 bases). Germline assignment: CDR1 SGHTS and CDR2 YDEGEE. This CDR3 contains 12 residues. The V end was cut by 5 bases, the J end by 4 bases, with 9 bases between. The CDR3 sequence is CASSLGGYGYTF. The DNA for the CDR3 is TGTGCCAGCAGTTTAGGGGGCTATGGCTACACCTTC.